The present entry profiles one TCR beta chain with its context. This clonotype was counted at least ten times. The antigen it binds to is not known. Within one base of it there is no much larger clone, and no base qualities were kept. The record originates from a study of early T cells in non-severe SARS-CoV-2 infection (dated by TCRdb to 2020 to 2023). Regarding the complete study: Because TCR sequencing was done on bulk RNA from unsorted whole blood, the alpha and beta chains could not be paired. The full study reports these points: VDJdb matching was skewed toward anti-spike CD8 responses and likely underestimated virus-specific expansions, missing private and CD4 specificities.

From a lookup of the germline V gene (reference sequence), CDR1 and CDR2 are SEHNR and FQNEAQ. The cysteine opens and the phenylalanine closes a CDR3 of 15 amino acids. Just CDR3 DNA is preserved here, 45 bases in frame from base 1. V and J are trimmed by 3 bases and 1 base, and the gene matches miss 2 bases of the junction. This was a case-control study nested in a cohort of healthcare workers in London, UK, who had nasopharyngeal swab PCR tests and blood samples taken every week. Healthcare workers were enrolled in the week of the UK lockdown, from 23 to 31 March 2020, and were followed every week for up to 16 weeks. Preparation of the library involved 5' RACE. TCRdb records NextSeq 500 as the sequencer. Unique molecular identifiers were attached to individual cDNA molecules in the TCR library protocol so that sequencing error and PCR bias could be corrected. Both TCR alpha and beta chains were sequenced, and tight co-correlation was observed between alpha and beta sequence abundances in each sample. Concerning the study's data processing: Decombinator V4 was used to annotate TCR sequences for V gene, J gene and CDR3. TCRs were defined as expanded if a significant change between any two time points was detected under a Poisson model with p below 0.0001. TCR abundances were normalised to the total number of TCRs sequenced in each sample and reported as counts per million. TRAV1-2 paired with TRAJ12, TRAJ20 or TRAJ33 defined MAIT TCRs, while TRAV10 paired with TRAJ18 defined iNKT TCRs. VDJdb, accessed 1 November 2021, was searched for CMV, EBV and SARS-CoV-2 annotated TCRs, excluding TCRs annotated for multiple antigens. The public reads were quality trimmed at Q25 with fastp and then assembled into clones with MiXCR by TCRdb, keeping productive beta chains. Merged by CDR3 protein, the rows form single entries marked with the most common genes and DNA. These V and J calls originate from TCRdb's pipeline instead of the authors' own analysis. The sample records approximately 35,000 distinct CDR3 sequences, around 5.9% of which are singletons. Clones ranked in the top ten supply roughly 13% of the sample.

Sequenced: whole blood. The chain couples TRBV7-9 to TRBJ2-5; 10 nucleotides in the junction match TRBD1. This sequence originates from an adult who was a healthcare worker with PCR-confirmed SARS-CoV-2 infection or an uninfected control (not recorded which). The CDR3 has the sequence CASSFGQGGQETQYF. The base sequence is TGTGCCAGCAGCTTCGGACAGGGGGGCCAAGAGACCCAGTACTTC. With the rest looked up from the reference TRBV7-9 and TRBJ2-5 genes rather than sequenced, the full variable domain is DTGVSQNPRHKITKRGQNVTFRCDPISEHNRLYWYRQTLGQGPEFLTYFQNEAQLEKSRLLSDRFSAERPKGSFSTLEIQRTEQGDSAMYLCASSFGQGGQETQYFGPGTRLLVL.